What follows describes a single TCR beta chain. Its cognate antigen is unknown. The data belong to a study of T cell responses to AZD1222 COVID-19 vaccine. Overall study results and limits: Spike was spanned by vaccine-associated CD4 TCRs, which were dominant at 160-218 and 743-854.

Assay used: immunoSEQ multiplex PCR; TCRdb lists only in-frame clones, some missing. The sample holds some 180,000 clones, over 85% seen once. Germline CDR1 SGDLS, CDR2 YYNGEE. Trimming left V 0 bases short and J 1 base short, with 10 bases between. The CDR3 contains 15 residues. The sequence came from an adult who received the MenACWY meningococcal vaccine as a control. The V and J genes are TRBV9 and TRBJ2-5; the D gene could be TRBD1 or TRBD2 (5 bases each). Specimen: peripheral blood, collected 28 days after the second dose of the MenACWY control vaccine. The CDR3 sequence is CASSVGGSFQETQYF. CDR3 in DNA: TGTGCCAGCAGCGTAGGGGGGTCATTCCAAGAGACCCAGTACTTC. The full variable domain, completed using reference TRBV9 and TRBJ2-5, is DSGVTQTPKHLITATGQRVTLRCSPRSGDLSVYWYQQSLDQGLQFLIQYYNGEERAKGNILERFSAQQFPDLHSELNLSSLELGDSALYFCASSVGGSFQETQYFGPGTRLLVL.